The next 15 T cell receptor beta chains were all read from a single sample in a study of blood T cell repertoires in COVID-19. Generated by immunoSEQ multiplex PCR, the TCRdb table keeps only in-frame clones and is missing some. The sample contains approximately 210,000 clones, 90% to 95% of which appear only once. Sequenced material: peripheral blood. The receptors were gathered from a man between 25 and 39 years old with acute or convalescent COVID-19.

This chain joins TRBV21-1 and TRBJ1-5; the table gives TRBD1 as D, unverified against the DNA. TRBV21-1 is given as a pseudogene. The CDR3 spans 16 residues. The CDR3: CASGEQGVTGNQPQHF. The CDR3 DNA sequence: TGTGCCAGCGGAGAACAGGGGGTGACGGGCAATCAGCCCCAGCATTTT.

The V gene is TRBV3-1 (or the pseudogene TRBV3-2), the J gene TRBJ2-7, with 7 positions matching TRBD2. J lost 3 bases, V lost 4 bases, and 6 bases had no gene match. This CDR3 spans 14 amino acids. Germline loops: CDR1 LGHDT, CDR2 YNNKEL (reference sequence). CDR3 in DNA: TGTGCCAGCAGCCCGCCGGGACTAAGCTACGAGCAGTACTTC. Its translation is CASSPPGLSYEQYF.

The J gene is TRBJ2-7, the V gene TRBV24-1; D perhaps matches TRBD1 (5 bases). The V gene lost 5 bases and the J gene lost 5 bases, with 12 bases spanning the gap. Germline CDR1 and CDR2: KGHDR and SFDVKD. CDR3 size: 13 residues. The CDR3 sequence: CATSATGYDEQYF. CDR3 in DNA: TGTGCCACCAGTGCCACAGGTTACGACGAGCAGTACTTC.

This clone was detected a few times. The rearrangement uses TRBV4-1 and TRBJ1-4; D unclear. Germline CDR1 MGHRA, CDR2 YSYEKL. The CDR3 is 12 residues long. V lost 3 bases to trimming and J lost 9 bases, with 8 bases between them. The CDR3 loop is CASSQYEQKLFF. The DNA for the CDR3 is TGCGCCAGCAGCCAGTATGAGCAAAAACTGTTTTTT.

This clone came up a few times. The chain employs TRBV30 and TRBJ2-4; a possible D gene is TRBD1 (6 bases). This CDR3 has 14 amino acids. The germline CDR1 and CDR2 sequences are GTSNPN and SVGIG (reference sequence). V lost 0 bases and J 7 bases, leaving 13 bases between the germline ends. The chain's CDR3 is CAWSVPGDFNIQYF. DNA of the CDR3: TGTGCCTGGAGTGTCCCAGGGGATTTCAACATTCAGTACTTC.

The chain joins TRBV13 to TRBJ1-3; D might be TRBD1 (5 bases). Trimming stripped 2 bases from V and 4 bases from J, with 9 bases between. The germline V gene encodes CDR1 PRHDT and CDR2 FYEKMQ (reference sequence). The CDR3 sequence is 14 residues long. The DNA of the CDR3 is TGTGCCAGCAGCTTAAGGGGTGCGGGAAACACCATATATTTT. Protein: CASSLRGAGNTIYF.

The chain has TRBV12-5 and TRBJ2-1; no firm D call. Trimming removed 1 base from V and 6 bases from J, with 10 bases in between. This CDR3 region has 14 residues. Germline CDR1 is LGHNT and CDR2 is FRNRAP. CDR3 DNA: TGTGCTAGTGGTTTGGGGCCCCTCAGCAATGAGCAGTTCTTC. Amino acids: CASGLGPLSNEQFF. The variable domain in full, completed from reference TRBV12-5 and TRBJ2-1, reads DARVTQTPRHKVTEMGQEVTMRCQPILGHNTVFWYRQTMMQGLELLAYFRNRAPLDDSGMPKDRFSAEMPDATLATLKIQPSEPRDSAVYFCASGLGPLSNEQFFGPGTRLTVL.

The chain couples TRBV6-5 to TRBJ2-1, with 7 nucleotides matching TRBD2. Per the germline V gene, CDR1 is MNHEY and CDR2 is SVGAGI. This CDR3 contains 13 residues. J gave up 5 bases and V 6 bases, and 4 bases lay outside the gene matches. The CDR3 is CASRREFNNEQFF. DNA for the CDR3: TGTGCCAGCAGGCGGGAGTTCAACAATGAGCAGTTCTTC.

This sequence joins TRBV25-1 and TRBJ2-7; 7 bases line up with TRBD2. The junction had 6 bases not matched to a gene; V was cut back by 2 bases and J by 2 bases. Germline V CDR1 and CDR2: MGHDK, SYGVNS. CDR3 length: 15 residues. The CDR3 DNA reads TGTGCCAGCAGTGAAAATAGCGGGCCTGCCTACGAGCAGTACTTC. Translated: CASSENSGPAYEQYF.

This rearrangement joins TRBV28 to TRBJ1-2; possible D gene TRBD1, 5 bases. V lost 11 bases and J lost 5, with 15 bases in between. This CDR3 spans 12 amino acids. Germline CDR1 and CDR2: MDHEN and SYDVKM. The CDR3 is CAGRGGTYGYTF. As DNA, the CDR3 is TGTGCCGGGCGGGGGGGGACTTATGGCTACACCTTC.

This clone was observed a single time. The chain couples TRBV2 to TRBJ1-5; D gene uncertain. V gave up 5 bases and J gave up 0 bases, with 17 bases separating them. Looked up from germline, CDR1 is SNHLY and CDR2 is FYNNEI. CDR3 length: 17 amino acids. CDR3 coding DNA: TGTGCCAGCAGTTTGATACAAGTCGCAGGTAGCAATCAGCCCCAGCATTTT. This codes for CASSLIQVAGSNQPQHF.

V and J are TRBV11-2 and TRBJ2-7, with a weak D call TRBD1 (5 bases). The CDR3 contains 15 residues. Per germline, CDR1 SGHAT and CDR2 FQNNGV. The V end was cut by 0 bases, the J end by 0 bases, with 9 bases between. This CDR3 reads CASSLDRQYSYEQYF. The CDR3 bases are TGTGCCAGCAGCTTAGATAGACAGTACTCCTACGAGCAGTACTTC.

The chain carries TRBV19 and TRBJ2-3; no clear D. The V gene's germline CDR1 is LNHDA and CDR2 SQIVND (reference sequence). The CDR3 has 11 residues. V was clipped by 7 bases and J by 6 bases, with 8 bases between them. Here the CDR3 DNA reads TGTGCCAGTAAGAATCGGGATACGCAGTATTTT. Translating it yields CASKNRDTQYF.

The chain carries TRBV4-2 and TRBJ2-1, with TRBD2 as a possible D gene (5 bases). CDR1 and CDR2 (germline): LGHNA, YNFKEQ. This CDR3 has 13 amino acids. Trimming removed 10 bases at V and 6 bases at J, with 16 bases between. The CDR3 DNA reads as TGTGCCACGGGTAGCGAGTGGGGCAATGAGCAGTTCTTC. Translated, it gives CATGSEWGNEQFF.

The chain couples TRBV9 to TRBJ1-1; D not resolved. Germline values: CDR1 SGDLS, CDR2 YYNGEE. CDR3 length: 13 residues. Trimming removed 2 bases from V and 4 bases from J, with 9 bases in between. CDR3 sequence reads: CASSVFDSTEAFF. Here the CDR3 DNA reads TGTGCCAGCAGCGTTTTTGATAGCACTGAAGCTTTCTTT.